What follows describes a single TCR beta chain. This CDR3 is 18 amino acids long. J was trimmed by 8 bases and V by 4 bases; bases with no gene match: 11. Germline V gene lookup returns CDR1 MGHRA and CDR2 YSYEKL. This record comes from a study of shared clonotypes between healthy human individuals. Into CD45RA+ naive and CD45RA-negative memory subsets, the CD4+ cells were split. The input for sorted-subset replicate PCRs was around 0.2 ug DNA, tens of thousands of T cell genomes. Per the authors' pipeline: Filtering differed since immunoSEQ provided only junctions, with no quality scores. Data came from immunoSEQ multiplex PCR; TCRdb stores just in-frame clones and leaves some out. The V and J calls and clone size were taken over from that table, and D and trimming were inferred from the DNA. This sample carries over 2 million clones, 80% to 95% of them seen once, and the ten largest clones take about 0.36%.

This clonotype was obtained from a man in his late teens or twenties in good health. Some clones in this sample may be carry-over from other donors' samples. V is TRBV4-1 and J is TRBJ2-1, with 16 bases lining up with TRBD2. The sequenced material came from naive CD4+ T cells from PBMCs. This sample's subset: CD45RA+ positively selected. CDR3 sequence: CASSRLGLAGGRGDEQFF. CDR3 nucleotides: TGCGCCAGCAGCCGGCTGGGACTAGCGGGAGGGCGTGGCGATGAGCAGTTCTTC.